Presented here are 9 T cell receptor beta chains from one specimen sequenced in a study of OX40 agonist ivuxolimab in advanced cancers. Assay: immunoSEQ multiplex PCR; the TCRdb copy retains only in-frame clones and omits some. The data contain 65,000 to 95,000 clones, approximately 89% of them seen just once; the ten biggest clones take up approximately 0.2%. Source: CD4+ or CD8+ T cells sorted from blood, taken in a trial of the OX40 agonist ivuxolimab. The source is an adult with an advanced solid tumor such as melanoma, head and neck, liver or kidney cancer.

V is TRBV18 and J is TRBJ1-2; 8 positions match TRBD1. Unmatched junction bases numbered 3, after V lost 6 bases and J lost 3 bases. CDR1 and CDR2 from the germline V gene are KGHSH and LQKENI. The CDR3 sequence is 13 residues long. CDR3 DNA sequence: TGTGCCAGCTCTGACAGGGGAGACTATGGCTACACCTTC. Amino acids: CASSDRGDYGYTF. The entire variable domain, with the rest obtained from reference TRBV18 and TRBJ1-2, is as follows: NAGVMQNPRHLVRRRGQEARLRCSPMKGHSHVYWYRQLPEEGLKFMVYLQKENIIDESGMPKERFSAEFPKEGPSILRIQQVVRGDSAAYFCASSDRGDYGYTFGSGTRLTVV.

The chain is built from TRBV19 and TRBJ1-5; no firm D call. Trimming removed 5 bases from V and 5 bases from J, with 10 bases in between. This CDR3 spans 13 amino acids. Germline CDR1 and CDR2: LNHDA and SQIVND (reference sequence). The CDR3 loop is CASSAAVHQPQHF. The CDR3 DNA follows: TGTGCCAGTAGTGCGGCAGTTCATCAGCCCCAGCATTTT. The entire variable domain, with the rest obtained from reference TRBV19 and TRBJ1-5, is as follows: DGGITQSPKYLFRKEGQNVTLSCEQNLNHDAMYWYRQDPGQGLRLIYYSQIVNDFQKGDIAEGYSVSREKKESFPLTVTSAQKNPTAFYLCASSAAVHQPQHFGDGTRLSIL.

The rearrangement uses TRBV14 and TRBJ1-2; the match to TRBD1 covers 8 bases. The CDR3 contains 13 residues. After removal of 3 bases from V and 5 bases from J, the junction contained 2 bases not matched to a gene. CDR1 and CDR2 (germline): SGHDN, FVKESK. The CDR3 coding sequence is TGTGCCAGCAGCCATCGGACAGGGTATGGCTACACCTTC. Protein: CASSHRTGYGYTF.

This chain joins TRBV19 and TRBJ2-5; D is unresolved. The ends were cut back, 5 bases at V and 5 bases at J, with 9 bases in the middle. The CDR3 loop spans 12 amino acids. Germline V CDR1 and CDR2: LNHDA, SQIVND (reference sequence). The CDR3 is CASSDKGETQYF. CDR3 nucleotide sequence: TGTGCCAGTAGTGACAAAGGCGAGACCCAGTACTTC.

In this sample, this clone turned up a few times. The gene calls are TRBV2 and TRBJ2-7; D is perhaps TRBD2 (7 bases). This CDR3 is 16 amino acids long. Trimming stripped 8 bases from V and 0 bases from J, with 20 bases between. Germline V lookup: CDR1 SNHLY, CDR2 FYNNEI. Here the CDR3 DNA reads TGTGCCAGCCGTAGGGGGGGGTGGGACTTCTCCTACGAGCAGTACTTC. Its translation: CASRRGGWDFSYEQYF.

This clone was observed a single time. The gene calls are TRBV28 and TRBJ2-7, with D hard to call. The CDR3 has 11 residues. Germline V CDR1 and CDR2: MDHEN, SYDVKM. The V end lost 2 bases, the J end lost 6 bases, and 5 bases lay between the germline ends. The CDR3 loop is CASSLGREQYF. CDR3 nucleotides: TGTGCCAGCAGTTTAGGCCGCGAGCAGTACTTC.

The V call is TRBV7-8, the J call TRBJ2-7, with 10 bases matching TRBD1. The ends lost 1 base at V and 3 bases at J; junction bases unmatched: 3. The CDR3 contains 15 residues. CDR1 SGHVS and CDR2 FQNEAQ come from the germline V gene. As DNA, the CDR3 is TGTGCCAGCAGCTTAGTTGGGACAGGGGTCTACGAGCAGTACTTC. It is translated as CASSLVGTGVYEQYF.

The chain uses TRBV25-1 and TRBJ2-7; TRBD1 matches 7 bases. In germline, CDR1 is MGHDK, CDR2 SYGVNS. V shed 6 bases and J 6 bases; nucleotides not matched to a gene: 8. CDR3 length: 13 residues. CDR3 nucleotides: TGTGCCAGCAGAGACAGGGCTAATCGCGAGCAGTACTTC. The encoded protein is CASRDRANREQYF.

V gene TRBV10-3 combines with J gene TRBJ2-5, with D possibly TRBD1 on 6 matching bases. Germline-derived CDR1 and CDR2 are ENHRY and SYGVKD. V lost 2 bases to trimming and J lost 5 bases, with 18 bases between them. This CDR3 comprises 16 residues. The CDR3 DNA reads as TGTGCCATCAGTGAGACGTCGGGACATGGCCACGAGACCCAGTACTTC. Translated, it gives CAISETSGHGHETQYF.